Here is one T cell receptor beta chain with its context. The antigen is unknown. This sample was included in a study of T cell responses to AZD1222 COVID-19 vaccine. General observations from the study: Elevations in Spike-specific TCR breadth and depth followed administration of two AZD1222 doses. Nearly half of spike-specific TCRs reportedly go after variant regions that carry no mutations. White British donors predominated, females outnumbered males, and clonal diversity was possibly underestimated. At baseline, just five to seven AZD1222 recipients tested seropositive.

CDR3 length: 16 amino acids. CDR1 and CDR2 from the germline V gene are KGHSH and LQKENI. Trimming at V came to 5 bases and at J to 2 bases, leaving 5 bases not matched to a gene. TCRdb's table, derived via immunoSEQ multiplex PCR, lists solely in-frame clones and lacks some. The sample records more than 150,000 clones, 92% being singletons. The source material was peripheral blood, sampled on day 0 of AZD1222 vaccination. The chain recombines TRBV18 with TRBJ2-1; the match to TRBD2 covers 11 bases. This sequence originates from an adult in good health. For the CDR3, the DNA is TGTGCCAGCTCAGTGGGACTAGCGGCGCCCTACAATGAGCAGTTCTTC. The encoded protein is CASSVGLAAPYNEQFF.